This T cell receptor (beta chain) was recovered during a study of beta chain features in type 1 diabetes. Based on CD45RO/CCR7/CD25/CD127/CD95/CD27, CD4+ regulatory, stem cell-like memory, naive and central memory cells were sorted. Of the isolated RNA, all was reverse transcribed, and so the sequenced material was expressed TCRB transcripts. The assay was immunoSEQ multiplex PCR, and TCRdb's table has in-frame clones only and misses some. Of 250,000 to 350,000 clones listed, 14% were seen once; the top ten hold 5.5% to 7.5%. Study outcomes and limitations: A definitive answer on HLA type influencing TCRB rearrangement was not reached here. Among patients, naive, central memory and Treg TCRB repertoires appeared more similar than among healthy donors.

Of note for this clone: Its specificity is unknown.

Trimming pared 5 bases from V and 7 bases from J, leaving 12 bases between. This CDR3 contains 13 residues. CDR1 MNHNY and CDR2 SVGAGI come from the germline V gene (reference sequence). This TCR was recovered from a man aged 25-40 years in good health. The sample consisted of central memory CD4+ T cells from blood. This chain joins TRBV6-6 and TRBJ2-1; D is unclear. The CDR3 sequence is CASSNQRANEQFF. The CDR3 nucleotides are TGTGCCAGCAGTAATCAACGGGCGAATGAGCAGTTCTTC.